This entry concerns a single T cell receptor (beta chain). These data come from a study of cytomegalovirus exposure and HLA in healthy donors. Overall study context: The 100 to 150 validation repertoires and the approximately 640 first-cohort repertoires shared a platform, a later analysis reported.

The data were produced by immunoSEQ multiplex PCR, yet TCRdb's version contains in-frame clones alone and is incomplete. The data contain 110,000 to 150,000 clones, almost 90% of them singletons. The donors were in the roughly 120-subject validation cohort, distinct from the approximately 700-subject first cohort. The TCR originated in a woman between 18 and 30 years old in good health and CMV-seropositive. Sequenced: PBMCs.

The DNA of the CDR3 is TGTGCCATCAGTGGTCGGGACACAGATACGCAGTATTTT. Translated: CAISGRDTDTQYF. The chain carries TRBV10-3 and TRBJ2-3, with D tentatively TRBD2 (5 bases). The length of the CDR3 is 13 residues. Trimming took off 4 bases at V and 2 bases at J, with 7 bases between the two ends. Germline CDR1 and CDR2: ENHRY and SYGVKD.